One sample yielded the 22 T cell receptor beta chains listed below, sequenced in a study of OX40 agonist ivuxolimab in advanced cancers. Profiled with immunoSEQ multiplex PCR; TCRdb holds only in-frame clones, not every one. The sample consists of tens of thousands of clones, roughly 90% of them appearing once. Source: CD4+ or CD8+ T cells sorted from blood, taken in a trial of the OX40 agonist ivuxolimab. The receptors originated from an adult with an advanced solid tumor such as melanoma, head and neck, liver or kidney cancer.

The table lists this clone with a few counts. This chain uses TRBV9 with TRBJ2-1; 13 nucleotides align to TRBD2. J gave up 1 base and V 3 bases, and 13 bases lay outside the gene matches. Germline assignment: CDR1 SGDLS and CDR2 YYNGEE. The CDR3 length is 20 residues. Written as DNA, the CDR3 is TGTGCCAGCAGCGCAAGTAGGACTAGCGGGAGTCCCGAGTCCTACAATGAGCAGTTCTTC. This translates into CASSASRTSGSPESYNEQFF.

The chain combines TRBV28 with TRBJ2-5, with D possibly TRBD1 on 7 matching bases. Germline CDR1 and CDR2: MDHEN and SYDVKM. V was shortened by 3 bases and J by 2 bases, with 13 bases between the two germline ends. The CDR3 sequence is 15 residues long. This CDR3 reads CASSLGGQSQETQYF. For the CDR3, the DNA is TGTGCCAGCAGTTTGGGGGGACAGTCACAAGAGACCCAGTACTTC.

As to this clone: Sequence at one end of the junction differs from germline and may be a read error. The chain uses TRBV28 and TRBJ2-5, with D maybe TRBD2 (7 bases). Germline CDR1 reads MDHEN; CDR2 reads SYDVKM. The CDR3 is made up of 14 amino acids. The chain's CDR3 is CAGSFGGPAETQYF. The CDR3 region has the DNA TGTGCCGGCAGTTTCGGGGGGCCGGCAGAGACCCAGTACTTC.

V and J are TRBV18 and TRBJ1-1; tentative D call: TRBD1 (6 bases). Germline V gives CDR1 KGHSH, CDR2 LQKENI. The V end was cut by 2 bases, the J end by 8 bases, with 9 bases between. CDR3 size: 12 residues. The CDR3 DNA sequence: TGTGCCAGCTCACCAAAACAGGGAGAAGCTTTCTTT. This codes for CASSPKQGEAFF.

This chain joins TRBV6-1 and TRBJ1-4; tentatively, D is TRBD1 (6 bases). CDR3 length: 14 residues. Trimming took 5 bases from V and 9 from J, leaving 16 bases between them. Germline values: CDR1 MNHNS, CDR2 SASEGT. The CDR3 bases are TGTGCCAGCAGTCCGCGACAGGATACGAAAAAACTGTTTTTT. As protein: CASSPRQDTKKLFF.

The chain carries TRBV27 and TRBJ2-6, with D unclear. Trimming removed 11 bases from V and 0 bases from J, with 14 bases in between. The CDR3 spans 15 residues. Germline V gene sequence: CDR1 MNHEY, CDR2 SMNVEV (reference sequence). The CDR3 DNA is TGTGCCGCGGCCGACACGAGCTCTGGGGCCAACGTCCTGACTTTC. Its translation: CAAADTSSGANVLTF.

The CDR3 protein is CASSVDPASGGEKYF. For the CDR3, the DNA is TGTGCCAGCAGCGTAGATCCCGCTAGCGGGGGGGAGAAGTACTTC. The V call is TRBV9, the J call TRBJ2-4; 12 bases align to TRBD2. The length of the CDR3 is 15 residues. Trimming cost V 0 bases and J 14 bases; bases outside gene matches: 9. Germline V gene lookup returns CDR1 SGDLS and CDR2 YYNGEE.

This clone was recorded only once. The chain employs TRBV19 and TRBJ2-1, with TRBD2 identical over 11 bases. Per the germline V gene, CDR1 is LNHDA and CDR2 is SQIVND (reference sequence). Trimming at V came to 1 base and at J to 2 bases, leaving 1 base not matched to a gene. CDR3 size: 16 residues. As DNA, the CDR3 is TGTGCCAGTAGTATAGTAGCGGGAGGGACCTACAATGAGCAGTTCTTC. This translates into CASSIVAGGTYNEQFF.

The CDR3 region has the DNA TGTGCCAGCAGTGAAGGGGGGTACGATCAGCCCCAGCATTTT. Translating it yields CASSEGGYDQPQHF. The chain couples TRBV2 to TRBJ1-5, with a possible D match to TRBD1 (5 bases). The CDR3 consists of 14 residues. The V end was cut by 1 base, the J end by 5 bases, with 9 bases between. In germline, CDR1 is SNHLY, CDR2 FYNNEI.

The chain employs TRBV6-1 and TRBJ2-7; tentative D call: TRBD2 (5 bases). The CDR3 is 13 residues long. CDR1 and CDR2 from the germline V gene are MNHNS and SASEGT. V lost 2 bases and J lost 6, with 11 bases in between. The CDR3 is CASSESIGSEQYF. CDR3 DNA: TGTGCCAGCAGTGAATCGATTGGGAGCGAGCAGTACTTC.

CDR3 nucleotides: TGTGCCTGGGCGACAGGGGGCGCGAACATTCAGTACTTC. Protein product: CAWATGGANIQYF. V and J are TRBV30 and TRBJ2-4, with 10 nucleotides matching TRBD1. From germline, CDR1 is GTSNPN and CDR2 SVGIG (reference sequence). V shed 5 bases, J shed 7 bases, and the junction held 5 bases outside the gene matches. The CDR3 spans 13 residues.

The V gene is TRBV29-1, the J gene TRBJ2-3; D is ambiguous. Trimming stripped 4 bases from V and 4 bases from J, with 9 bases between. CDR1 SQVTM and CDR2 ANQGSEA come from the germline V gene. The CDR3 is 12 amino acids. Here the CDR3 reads CSVAPDSDTQYF. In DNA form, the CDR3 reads TGCAGCGTTGCCCCAGACTCAGATACGCAGTATTTT.

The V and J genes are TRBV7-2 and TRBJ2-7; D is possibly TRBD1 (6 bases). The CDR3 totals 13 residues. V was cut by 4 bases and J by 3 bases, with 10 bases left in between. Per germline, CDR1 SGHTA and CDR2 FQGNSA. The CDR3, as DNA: TGTGCCAGCAGCTCCGGACAGATCTACGAGCAGTACTTC. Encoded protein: CASSSGQIYEQYF.

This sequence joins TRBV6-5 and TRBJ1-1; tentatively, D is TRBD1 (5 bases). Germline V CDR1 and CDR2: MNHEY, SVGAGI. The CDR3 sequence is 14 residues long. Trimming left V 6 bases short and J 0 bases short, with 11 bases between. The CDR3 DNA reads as TGTGCCAGCAGGACGACAGACATGAACACTGAAGCTTTCTTT. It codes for CASRTTDMNTEAFF.

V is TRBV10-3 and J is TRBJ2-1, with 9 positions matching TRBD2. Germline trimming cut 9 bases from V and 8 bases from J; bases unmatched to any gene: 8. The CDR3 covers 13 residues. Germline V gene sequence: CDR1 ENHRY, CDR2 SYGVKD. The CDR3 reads CAIQGTSPHEQFF. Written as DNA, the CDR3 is TGTGCCATACAAGGGACTAGCCCCCATGAGCAGTTCTTC.

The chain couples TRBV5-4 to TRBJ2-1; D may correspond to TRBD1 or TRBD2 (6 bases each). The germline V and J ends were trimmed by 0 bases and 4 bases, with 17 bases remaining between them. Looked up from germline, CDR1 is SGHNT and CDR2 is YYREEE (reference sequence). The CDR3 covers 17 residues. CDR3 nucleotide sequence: TGTGCCAGCAGCTTGGTGACTAGGGCAGGGGCATACAATGAGCAGTTCTTC. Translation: CASSLVTRAGAYNEQFF.

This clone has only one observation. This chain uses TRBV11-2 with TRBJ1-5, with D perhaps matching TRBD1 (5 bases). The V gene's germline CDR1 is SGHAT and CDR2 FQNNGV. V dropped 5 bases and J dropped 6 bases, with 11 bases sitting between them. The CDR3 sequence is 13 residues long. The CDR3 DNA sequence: TGTGCCAGCAGCACCAGGGAGGGTCAGCCCCAGCATTTT. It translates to CASSTREGQPQHF.

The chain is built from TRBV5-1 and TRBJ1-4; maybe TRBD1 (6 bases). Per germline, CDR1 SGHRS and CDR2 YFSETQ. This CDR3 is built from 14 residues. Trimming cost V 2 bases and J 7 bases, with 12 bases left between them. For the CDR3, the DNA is TGCGCCAGCAGCTTCGGGACACGGGGTGAAAAACTGTTTTTT. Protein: CASSFGTRGEKLFF.

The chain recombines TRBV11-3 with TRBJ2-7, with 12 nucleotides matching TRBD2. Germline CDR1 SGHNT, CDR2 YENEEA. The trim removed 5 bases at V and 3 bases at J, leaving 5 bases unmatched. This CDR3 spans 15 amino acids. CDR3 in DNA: TGTGCCAGCAGCCCTAAGGGACTAGCGGGCTACGAGCAGTACTTC. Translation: CASSPKGLAGYEQYF.

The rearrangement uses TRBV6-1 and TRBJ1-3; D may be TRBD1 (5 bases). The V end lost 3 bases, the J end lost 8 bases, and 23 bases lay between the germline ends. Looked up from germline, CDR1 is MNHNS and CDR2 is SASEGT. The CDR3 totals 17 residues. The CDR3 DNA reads TGTGCCAGCAGTGACCGACCCGGGACCCTGGGTGGGGACACCATATATTTT. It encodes CASSDRPGTLGGDTIYF.

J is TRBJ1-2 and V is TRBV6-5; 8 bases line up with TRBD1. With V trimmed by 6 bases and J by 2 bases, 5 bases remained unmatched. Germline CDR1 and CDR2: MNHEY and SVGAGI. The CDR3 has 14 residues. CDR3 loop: CASRKDRVNYGYTF. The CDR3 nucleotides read TGTGCCAGCAGAAAGGACAGGGTGAACTATGGCTACACCTTC.

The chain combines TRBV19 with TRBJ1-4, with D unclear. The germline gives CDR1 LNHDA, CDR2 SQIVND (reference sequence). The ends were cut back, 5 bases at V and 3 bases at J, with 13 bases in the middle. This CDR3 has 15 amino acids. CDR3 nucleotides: TGTGCCAGTAGTCTCAGAACCGGGGCTAATGAAAAACTGTTTTTT. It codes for CASSLRTGANEKLFF.